Shown below are 3 T cell receptor beta chains from a single sample sequenced in a study of blood T cell repertoires in COVID-19. Libraries were prepared by immunoSEQ multiplex PCR; TCRdb keeps only in-frame clonotypes and omits some of them. The sample has 350,000 to 400,000 clones, 91% seen once; the top ten hold about 0.78%. Source material: PBMCs or T cells enriched from blood (not recorded which). Source of these receptors: a woman aged 40 to 50 who had been exposed to COVID-19.

The chain couples TRBV7-9 to TRBJ1-1; unclear D gene. CDR1 is SEHNR, CDR2 FQNEAQ, per germline (reference sequence). V dropped 5 bases and J dropped 11 bases, with 18 bases sitting between them. The CDR3 extends over 13 amino acids. As DNA, the CDR3 is TGTGCCAGCAGCGGTGGCGCGAGGCTTGAGGCTTTCTTT. This codes for CASSGGARLEAFF.

The table lists this clone with a count of one. The chain uses TRBV5-6 and TRBJ1-1; D unclear. Germline V gene sequence: CDR1 SGHDT, CDR2 YYEEEE. Trimming took off 0 bases at V and 2 bases at J, with 8 bases between the two ends. The CDR3 sequence is 14 residues long. The CDR3: CASSLVLANTEAFF. The CDR3 coding sequence is TGTGCCAGCAGCTTGGTTCTGGCCAACACTGAAGCTTTCTTT.

V is TRBV6-5 and J is TRBJ2-5, with no clear D. The CDR3 is 11 residues long. Germline lookup yields CDR1 MNHEY and CDR2 SVGAGI. V shed 7 bases and J shed 4 bases, with 7 bases lying between them. The CDR3 here is CASKISETQYF. CDR3 DNA: TGTGCCAGCAAAATCTCAGAGACCCAGTACTTC.